This T cell receptor (beta chain) was obtained from a study of blood T cell repertoires in COVID-19. Across the whole study: Both acute and convalescent COVID-19 samples were obtained from the United States, Italy and Spain.

V lost 8 bases to trimming and J lost 5 bases; unmatched junction nucleotides: 14. Germline V CDR1 and CDR2: LNHNV, YYDKDF (reference sequence). This CDR3 has 17 residues. This clone has a count of ten or more. The authors' processing: Using reference gene primer amplification, nucleated cell counts were estimated. Only in-frame clones appear in the TCRdb table, and some are missing; sequencing was by immunoSEQ multiplex PCR. The DNA was the basis for D and trimming; V, J and clone size are from that table. This sample has nearly 200,000 clones, with less than 90% found just once. The material sequenced was peripheral blood. This clonotype was obtained from a human donor in a cohort sampled during active COVID-19. The V call is TRBV15, the J call TRBJ1-4, with TRBD1 matching over 10 bases. The CDR3 DNA reads as TGTGCCACCGGAGGCCGGGACAGGGGTTATCGCAATGAAAAACTGTTTTTT. Amino acid sequence: CATGGRDRGYRNEKLFF.